The clone carrying this T cell receptor beta chain was counted between two and nine times. Antigen specificity is unknown. This CDR3 is built from 12 residues. The V end lost 5 bases, the J end lost 8 bases, and 12 bases lay between the germline ends. Quantitative barcoded 5'-RACE was used to prepare TCR beta libraries. TCRdb called the 5' RACE reads again in MiXCR, with one record for every CDR3 protein. The data show around 430,000 distinct CDR3 sequences, about a sixth seen once. This sample was taken from a study of CD8 T cells in ankylosing spondylitis. Study results and caveats: Within ankylosing spondylitis blood, a TCR beta motif made up of roughly eight highly homologous variants appeared to be characteristic. Significant enrichment of disease-linked clones was reportedly seen in matched ankylosing spondylitis synovial fluid. Clones linked to disease, bearing a CD8+ phenotype, were relatively rare in peripheral blood. Past research had described some motif variants in reactive arthritis synovial fluid and blood.

This receptor was identified in a male donor with ankylosing spondylitis. Sequencing was carried out using blood, either unsorted or a sorted T cell fraction (not recorded which). The chain carries TRBV12-3 or TRBV12-4 and TRBJ1-2; D is uncertain. The CDR3 here is CASSDGIRGYTF. As DNA, the CDR3 is TGTGCCAGCAGTGACGGGATTCGCGGCTACACCTTC.